Listed below are T cell receptor beta chains from one sample, sequenced in a study of regulatory T cells in long-lasting Graves disease. TCRdb recomputed calls from the multiplex PCR reads with MiXCR, one row per CDR3 protein. This sample has 300,000 or so distinct CDR3 sequences, with roughly a fifth found just once. This specimen consisted of peripheral blood mononuclear cells (PBMCs), obtained when the disease was refractory, from a patient treated with antithyroid drugs. The receptor source for this set is a female donor with Graves disease. The CDR3 runs from the conserved cysteine through the conserved F or W. Fields, in order: CDR3 DNA, CDR3 protein, V gene, D gene, clone size, J gene. D genes are given only for firm matches. Expanded clones get a size class; other rows say once, few or many, or leave the size out.

CDR3nt: TGTGCCAGCAGCTTAGACCGGCGGGGGGGGATGGGGGCCAACGTCCTGACTTTC
CDR3aa: CASSLDRRGGMGANVLTF
v_gene: TRBV7-2
d_gene: TRBD2
abundance: few
j_gene: TRBJ2-6

CDR3nt: TGTGCCAGCAGCTACCACAGGGGCACCGGGGAGCTGTTTTTT
CDR3aa: CASSYHRGTGELFF
v_gene: TRBV11-3
d_gene: TRBD1
abundance: NA
j_gene: TRBJ2-2

CDR3nt: TGTGCCAGTAGTCGATGGGGAGGGACTGCTGAAGCTTTCTTT
CDR3aa: CASSRWGGTAEAFF
v_gene: TRBV19
d_gene: NA
abundance: NA
j_gene: TRBJ1-1

CDR3nt: TGTGCCAGCAAACCGTTTCCGGGGGGCAGGAATGGCTACACCTTC
CDR3aa: CASKPFPGGRNGYTF
v_gene: TRBV27
d_gene: NA
abundance: few
j_gene: TRBJ1-2

CDR3nt: TGTGCCATCAGCCTACAGGGGAACGAGCAGTACTTC
CDR3aa: CAISLQGNEQYF
v_gene: TRBV10-3
d_gene: TRBD1
abundance: few
j_gene: TRBJ2-7

CDR3nt: TGTGCCAGCAGCGCCGAGGTAGGAAACTATGGCTACACCTTC
CDR3aa: CASSAEVGNYGYTF
v_gene: TRBV5-4
d_gene: NA
abundance: NA
j_gene: TRBJ1-2

CDR3nt: TGCGCCAGCAGCCCCTTGCCGTTGCAGGGAAAAGAGACCCAGTACTTC
CDR3aa: CASSPLPLQGKETQYF
v_gene: TRBV5-1
d_gene: NA
abundance: NA
j_gene: TRBJ2-5

CDR3nt: TGCGCCAGCAGCTTGGAGGGGGTAGGCACTGAAGCTTTCTTT
CDR3aa: CASSLEGVGTEAFF
v_gene: TRBV5-1
d_gene: NA
abundance: many
j_gene: TRBJ1-1

CDR3nt: TGTGCCAGCAGCTTAGCCTTCGGATCAAACCAGCCCCAGCATTTT
CDR3aa: CASSLAFGSNQPQHF
v_gene: TRBV7-2
d_gene: NA
abundance: NA
j_gene: TRBJ1-5

CDR3nt: TGTGCCAGCCTCTTCCAGGGGTCCTACGAGCAGTACTTC
CDR3aa: CASLFQGSYEQYF
v_gene: TRBV28
d_gene: NA
abundance: many
j_gene: TRBJ2-7

CDR3nt: TGTGCCAGCAGGCTTGGTAGCGGGGGGGCCGGGGAGCTGTTTTTT
CDR3aa: CASRLGSGGAGELFF
v_gene: TRBV2
d_gene: TRBD2
abundance: many
j_gene: TRBJ2-2

CDR3nt: TGTGCCAGCAGGAGCTCCTACAATGAGCAGTTCTTC
CDR3aa: CASRSSYNEQFF
v_gene: TRBV7-2
d_gene: NA
abundance: NA
j_gene: TRBJ2-1

CDR3nt: TGTGCCAGCAGCACCACTGCCCAGGGGGGCCTAAACAATGAGCAGTTCTTC
CDR3aa: CASSTTAQGGLNNEQFF
v_gene: TRBV28
d_gene: NA
abundance: NA
j_gene: TRBJ2-1

CDR3nt: TGTGCCAGCAGTTACGAGATGGGGGGCACTGAAGCTTTCTTT
CDR3aa: CASSYEMGGTEAFF
v_gene: TRBV6-5
d_gene: NA
abundance: few
j_gene: TRBJ1-1

CDR3nt: TGCAGTGCTATCATAGCGGAAGGGGTCCTCTACGAGCAGTACTTC
CDR3aa: CSAIIAEGVLYEQYF
v_gene: TRBV20-1
d_gene: NA
abundance: many
j_gene: TRBJ2-7

CDR3nt: TGTGCCAGCAGTTACCTGACTACTATGTATGGCTACGCCTTC
CDR3aa: CASSYLTTMYGYAF
v_gene: TRBV6-2/TRBV6-3
d_gene: NA
abundance: few
j_gene: TRBJ1-2

CDR3nt: TGTGCCAGCAGTTTAAAGGGGTTGGCCAAAAACATTCAGTACTTC
CDR3aa: CASSLKGLAKNIQYF
v_gene: TRBV28
d_gene: NA
abundance: NA
j_gene: TRBJ2-4

CDR3nt: TGTGCCAGCAGCCAAGGCGCCGGGACAGGGGACGAAAAGCTGTTTTTT
CDR3aa: CASSQGAGTGDEKLFF
v_gene: TRBV4-2
d_gene: TRBD1
abundance: many
j_gene: TRBJ1-4

CDR3nt: TGTGCCAGCAGCTTATATGAGGGGCGGAACGAGCAGTACTTC
CDR3aa: CASSLYEGRNEQYF
v_gene: TRBV11-2
d_gene: NA
abundance: many
j_gene: TRBJ2-7

CDR3nt: TGCGCCAGCAGCTTGATTAACGGGGAAGCTTTCTTT
CDR3aa: CASSLINGEAFF
v_gene: TRBV5-1
d_gene: NA
abundance: many
j_gene: TRBJ1-1

CDR3nt: TGCAGCGTTAAACGGGGCGCTCAAGAGACCCAGTACTTC
CDR3aa: CSVKRGAQETQYF
v_gene: TRBV29-1
d_gene: NA
abundance: many
j_gene: TRBJ2-5

CDR3nt: TGTGCCAGCAAAGGACTCCTCGTAAGGGAGACCCAGTACTTC
CDR3aa: CASKGLLVRETQYF
v_gene: TRBV2
d_gene: NA
abundance: many
j_gene: TRBJ2-5

CDR3nt: TGTGCCAGCAGGAGACAGGGCGGTGGGGGCTACACCTTC
CDR3aa: CASRRQGGGGYTF
v_gene: TRBV9
d_gene: TRBD1
abundance: many
j_gene: TRBJ1-2

CDR3nt: TGTGCCAGCAGCAGGGACAGTACGAACACCGGGGAGCTGTTTTTT
CDR3aa: CASSRDSTNTGELFF
v_gene: TRBV5-5
d_gene: TRBD1
abundance: NA
j_gene: TRBJ2-2

CDR3nt: TGTGCCAGCAGCCTCCGGACAGGGCCAGGAGGTGGCTACACCTTC
CDR3aa: CASSLRTGPGGGYTF
v_gene: TRBV7-2
d_gene: TRBD1
abundance: few
j_gene: TRBJ1-2

CDR3nt: TGTGCCAGCAGGGCTACAGGGGGCTATACTGAAAAACTGTTTTTT
CDR3aa: CASRATGGYTEKLFF
v_gene: TRBV25-1
d_gene: TRBD1
abundance: few
j_gene: TRBJ1-4

CDR3nt: TGTGCCATCAGTGAGTCACCAGAGACCCAGTACTTC
CDR3aa: CAISESPETQYF
v_gene: TRBV10-3
d_gene: NA
abundance: many
j_gene: TRBJ2-5

CDR3nt: TGTGCCTGGAGTTTCCAGGGGAACTATGGCTACACCTTC
CDR3aa: CAWSFQGNYGYTF
v_gene: TRBV30
d_gene: NA
abundance: few
j_gene: TRBJ1-2

CDR3nt: TGTGCCACCTGGAGGACAGGGCAGGATTCACCCCTCCACTTT
CDR3aa: CATWRTGQDSPLHF
v_gene: TRBV24-1
d_gene: TRBD1
abundance: few
j_gene: TRBJ1-6

CDR3nt: TGTGCCTGGAGCCGCGGGAGGCGCACCGGGGAGCTGTTTTTT
CDR3aa: CAWSRGRRTGELFF
v_gene: TRBV30
d_gene: TRBD2
abundance: NA
j_gene: TRBJ2-2

CDR3nt: TGTGCCAGCAGTCCCCCGACAGGGACCGGGGAGCTGTTTTTT
CDR3aa: CASSPPTGTGELFF
v_gene: TRBV28
d_gene: TRBD1
abundance: few
j_gene: TRBJ2-2

CDR3nt: TGTGCCAGCAGTCAAGGACAGCCGGGCTATGGCTACACCTTC
CDR3aa: CASSQGQPGYGYTF
v_gene: TRBV6-1
d_gene: NA
abundance: many
j_gene: TRBJ1-2

CDR3nt: TGTGCCAGCAGCTTAGGACTAATCGCAGGGAGCACTAAAGCTTTCTTT
CDR3aa: CASSLGLIAGSTKAFF
v_gene: TRBV7-2
d_gene: NA
abundance: NA
j_gene: TRBJ1-1

CDR3nt: TGTGCCAGCAGTCAGGTAGGAACGAACACTGAAGCTTTCTTT
CDR3aa: CASSQVGTNTEAFF
v_gene: TRBV2
d_gene: NA
abundance: NA
j_gene: TRBJ1-1

CDR3nt: TGTGCCAGCAGCTTAGAAGGAGCCTACGAGCAGTACTTC
CDR3aa: CASSLEGAYEQYF
v_gene: TRBV11-2
d_gene: NA
abundance: many
j_gene: TRBJ2-7

CDR3nt: TGTGCCACCAGTGATGGTAGAGTCCCCCAAGAGACCCAGTACTTC
CDR3aa: CATSDGRVPQETQYF
v_gene: TRBV24-1
d_gene: NA
abundance: many
j_gene: TRBJ2-5

CDR3nt: TGTGCCAGCAGCCGGGACACCGCTGAAAAACTGTTTTTT
CDR3aa: CASSRDTAEKLFF
v_gene: TRBV7-2
d_gene: NA
abundance: many
j_gene: TRBJ1-4